This T cell receptor beta chain is drawn from a study of cytomegalovirus exposure and HLA in healthy donors (dated by TCRdb to about 2017). For context, the study as a whole: A later analysis indicated that the 110 or so validation repertoires were generated on the platform also employed for the 700 or so repertoires of the first cohort. The study combined high-throughput TCR immunosequencing, statistical association of individual TCRs with disease status, and machine learning to predict cytomegalovirus infection status. In addition to the first cohort of 666 subjects, a separate validation cohort of under 150 different subjects was used. The aim of the study was to test whether cataloging public T cell receptors could identify signatures of past pathogen exposure. General study outcomes and caveats: Most TCR sequences were observed very rarely across donors, whereas some public TCRs were present in many individuals. A later analysis found that TCRs clustered in the first cohort also tended to co-occur in the 120 validation repertoires, with approximately 95% of cluster scores above 0. In vitro tests confirmed that a few of the cytomegalovirus-associated TCR beta chains recognize cytomegalovirus antigens. According to the authors, the approach could potentially be generalized to other disease states and immunological phenotypes. In the study, approximately 160 TCR beta chains were listed as associated with cytomegalovirus. All 120 or so repertoires were used to score co-occurrence in the validation cohort in a later analysis, because that analysis had no HLA typing for the cohort. The classifier was reported to diagnose cytomegalovirus status with high specificity and sensitivity in both the original cohort and the validation cohort.

Concerning this clone itself: There is no known antigen for this receptor. Per-base qualities were not stored, and no clone one base away is much larger.

Taken from the germline V gene (reference sequence), the CDR1 and CDR2 loops are MNHNY and SVGAGI. The CDR3 covers 13 residues, taking in both the cysteine and the phenylalanine. Just the 39-base CDR3 DNA is kept, in frame starting at base 1. For this chain, trimming is 6 bases at the V end and 6 bases at the J end, and the number of junction bases without a gene match is 3. Separate from the roughly 700-subject first cohort, the validation cohort of 95 to 150 subjects was the group to which the donors belonged. Library preparation was by the immunoSEQ multiplex PCR assay. Processing in the source paper ran as follows. A statistical classification framework was built for diagnosing cytomegalovirus status from the catalog of TCR beta chain sequences. Imported from immuneACCESS, the table was reduced by TCRdb to in-frame sequences with V and J called. These copies leave out some clones; in studies compared against another copy, an unresolved V gene accounts for under half, and the cause of the remainder is not known. The V and J calls and clone size were taken over from that table, and D and trimming were inferred from the DNA. This sample comprises roughly 140,000 clones, roughly nine tenths of them detected only once. About 3.5% of the sample is held by the ten biggest clonotypes.

This sequence was found in a woman aged 18-29 years in good health and CMV-seropositive. Rearrangement joined TRBV6-6 to TRBJ1-2; TRBD1 agrees with 11 junctional bases. The sequencing input was PBMCs. The CDR3 protein is CASRDRGLDGYTF. At the DNA level, the sequence is TGTGCCAGCAGGGACAGGGGGCTTGATGGCTACACCTTC.